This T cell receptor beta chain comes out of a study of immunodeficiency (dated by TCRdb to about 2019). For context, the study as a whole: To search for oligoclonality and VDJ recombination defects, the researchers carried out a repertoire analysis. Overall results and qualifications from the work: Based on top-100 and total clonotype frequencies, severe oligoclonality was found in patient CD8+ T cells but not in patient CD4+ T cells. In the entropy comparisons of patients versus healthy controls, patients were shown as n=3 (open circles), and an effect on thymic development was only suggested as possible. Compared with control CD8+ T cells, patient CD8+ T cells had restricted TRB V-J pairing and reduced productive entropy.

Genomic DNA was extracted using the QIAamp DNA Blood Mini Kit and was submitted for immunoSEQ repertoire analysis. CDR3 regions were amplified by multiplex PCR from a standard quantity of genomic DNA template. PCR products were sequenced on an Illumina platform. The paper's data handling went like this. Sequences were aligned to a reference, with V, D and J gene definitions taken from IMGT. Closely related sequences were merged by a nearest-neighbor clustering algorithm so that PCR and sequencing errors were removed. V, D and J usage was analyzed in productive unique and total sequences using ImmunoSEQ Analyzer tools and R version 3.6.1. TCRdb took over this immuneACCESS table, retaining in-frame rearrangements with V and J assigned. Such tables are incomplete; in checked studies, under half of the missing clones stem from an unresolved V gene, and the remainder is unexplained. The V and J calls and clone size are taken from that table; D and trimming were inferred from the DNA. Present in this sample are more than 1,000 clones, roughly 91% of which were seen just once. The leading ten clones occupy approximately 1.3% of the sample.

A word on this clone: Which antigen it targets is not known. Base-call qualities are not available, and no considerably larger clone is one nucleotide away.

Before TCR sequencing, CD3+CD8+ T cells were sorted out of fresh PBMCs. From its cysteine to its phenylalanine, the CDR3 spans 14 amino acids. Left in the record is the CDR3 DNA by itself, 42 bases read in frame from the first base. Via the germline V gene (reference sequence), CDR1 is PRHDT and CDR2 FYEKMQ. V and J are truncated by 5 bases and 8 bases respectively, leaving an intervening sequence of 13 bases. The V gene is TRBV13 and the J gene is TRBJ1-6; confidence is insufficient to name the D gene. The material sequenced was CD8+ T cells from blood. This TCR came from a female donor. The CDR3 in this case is CASSPHRAHSPLHF. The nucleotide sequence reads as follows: TGTGCCAGCAGCCCCCACCGTGCACATTCACCCCTCCACTTT. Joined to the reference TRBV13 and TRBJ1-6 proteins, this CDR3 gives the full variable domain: AAGVIQSPRHLIKEKRETATLKCYPIPRHDTVYWYQQGPGQDPQFLISFYEKMQSDKGSIPDRFSAQQFSDYHSELNMSSLELGDSALYFCASSPHRAHSPLHFGNGTRLTVT.